This T cell receptor beta chain originates from a study of OX40 agonist ivuxolimab in advanced cancers. With regard to the full study: Ivuxolimab was a fully human IgG2 agonistic monoclonal antibody targeting the costimulatory receptor OX40 (CD134). Intravenous ivuxolimab was administered to patients every 2 weeks at six dose levels: 0.01, 0.1, 0.3, 1.5, 3 and 10 mg/kg. Among the approximately 50 dose-escalation patients, some 19 had hepatocellular carcinoma, 15 or so melanoma, 9 renal cell carcinoma and 9 head and neck cancer. The dose-escalation cohort was roughly 80% male with a mean age of around 64 years, ranging from roughly 23 to 80. Patients were allowed to have had prior anti-PD-1, anti-PD-L1 or anti-CTLA-4 therapy, and 30% to 50% of the dose-escalation patients had previously received checkpoint inhibitors. Partial responses were achieved by three dose-escalation patients, of whom one had hepatocellular carcinoma and two had cutaneous melanoma. The purpose of peripheral TCRbeta sequencing was to test whether ivuxolimab changed TCR sequence diversity and led to clonal T-cell expansion. The monotherapy dose-escalation portion (N of about 52 patients) of the phase I ivuxolimab trial is reported in the paper. What the study reported, not specific to this receptor: Low levels of normalized T-cell clonal expansion were also shown by some nonresponding patients. In the 0.1-3.0 mg/kg groups, partial responders were among the patients with the lowest normalized peripheral clonal expansion, particularly in CD8+ T cells. Which antigens the clonally expanded peripheral T cells were specific for was not determined. At doses of 0.1 to 3.0 mg/kg, clonal expansion of both CD4+ and CD8+ T cells in blood was seen between baseline and week 6. After ivuxolimab, CD8+ T cells had more expanded clones than CD4+ T cells on average.

Genomic DNA was extracted from sorted cells for sequencing of the TCRbeta CDR3 region. The immunoSEQ Assay was used for sequencing of TCRbeta CDR3 regions. The source is immuneACCESS, and TCRdb retained only in-frame sequences with V and J called. Part of the clones is not carried over; for the studies checked, unresolved V genes explain less than half of this, and the remainder is unexplained. The sample data list roughly 75,000 clones, and 65% to 85% of these were observed just once. Around 0.76% of the sample is taken by the ten largest. For this clone: The antigen it recognizes is unknown. The sample holds no much larger clone one base away, and base qualities are not on file.

The V and J ends are trimmed by 7 bases and 0 bases, leaving 9 bases between them. CDR3 length: 12 amino acids, cysteine to phenylalanine. Kept here is only the CDR3 DNA, which spans 36 bases and is read in frame from base 1. From the germline V gene, CDR1 is SQVTM and CDR2 is ANQGSEA. Patients with autoimmune disease history or receiving systemic immunosuppression were excluded from the trial. In every dose cohort, peripheral blood was drawn for TCR sequencing at baseline, cycle 4 day 1, and cycle 7 day 1. Samples came from an open-label, multicenter, first-in-human phase I dose-escalation trial of ivuxolimab. Adults with locally advanced or metastatic head and neck squamous cell, hepatocellular, melanoma or renal cell carcinoma were enrolled in the trial. Before TCR sequencing, CD4+ and CD8+ T cells were separately sorted from peripheral blood.

The sample consisted of CD4+ or CD8+ T cells sorted from blood, taken in a trial of the OX40 agonist ivuxolimab. The source of this sequence is an adult with an advanced solid tumor such as melanoma, head and neck, liver or kidney cancer. The rearrangement joined TRBV29-1 to TRBJ1-1; the D gene assignment is ambiguous. The sequenced DNA: TGCAGCGCCGAACGGATGAACACTGAAGCTTTCTTT. Translation gives CSAERMNTEAFF.